The text below deals with one T cell receptor beta chain. TCRdb fed the 5' RACE reads into MiXCR, producing one record per CDR3 protein. The sample holds about 180,000 distinct CDR3 sequences, 16% seen once. The CDR3 is 13 amino acids. J lost 12 bases, V lost 4 bases, and 10 bases had no gene match. Looked up from germline, CDR1 is SQVTM and CDR2 is ANQGSEA. This specimen comes from a study of T-cell memory formation after mild COVID-19. The chain links TRBV29-1 to TRBJ2-1; 9 nucleotides line up with TRBD2. The sample taken for sequencing was PBMCs or a T cell subset sorted from them (not recorded which). The TCR sequence derives from an adult woman who had mild COVID-19 (a few samples of this study predate the infection). Cell type and time point are not known. The CDR3, as DNA: TGCAGCGTTGTTCTAGCGGGAAGGGTAGGGCAGTTCTTC. Amino acid sequence: CSVVLAGRVGQFF.